Listed below are T cell receptor beta chains from one sample, sequenced in a study of blood T cell repertoires in COVID-19. Clones were read by immunoSEQ multiplex PCR, and TCRdb kept only the in-frame ones, dropping some. The sample shows about 350,000 clones, more than 70% of them seen only once. Material: PBMCs or T cells enriched from blood (not recorded which). The receptors were sampled from a woman aged 25 to 39 who had recovered from COVID-19. Each CDR3 is given with its conserved first and last residue.

j_call v_call cdr3_aa
TRBJ2-2 TRBV27 CASSFGGRGGQVGTGELFF
TRBJ2-7 TRBV19 CASSIIPLGGEQYF
TRBJ1-2 TRBV6-2/TRBV6-3 CASSYYRQPNFYGYTF
TRBJ2-7 TRBV5-5 CASSQQTGPTYEQYF
TRBJ1-3 TRBV18 CASSPRDRGSGNTIYF
TRBJ2-1 TRBV6-4 CASSDGTGYNEQFF
TRBJ1-3 TRBV11-2 CASSWFDRRNTIYF
TRBJ2-2 TRBV15 CATSRDSLAANTGELFF
TRBJ1-3 TRBV6-5 CASSRDRGNTIYF
TRBJ1-2 TRBV5-1 CASSSGDRNYGYTF
TRBJ1-2 TRBV12-3/TRBV12-4 CASSFGQGSGYTF
TRBJ1-6 TRBV12-3/TRBV12-4 CASTGTANSPLHF
TRBJ1-1 TRBV5-5 CASSLGNGREAFF
TRBJ2-2 TRBV2 CASRMTVYGELFF
TRBJ1-2 TRBV7-8 CASTMLGGSPGNYGYTF
TRBJ1-1 TRBV21-1 CASSVGEDRENTEAFF
TRBJ2-7 TRBV2 CASKNRVPTEQYF
TRBJ1-1 TRBV30 CAWEQSFF
TRBJ2-5 TRBV28 CASSFPNRDNQETQYF
TRBJ2-2 TRBV5-8 CASSPLTFLSGELFF
TRBJ1-1 TRBV28 CASGRWPTGGQSYGGAFF
TRBJ2-5 TRBV5-1 CASSQGPRETQYF
TRBJ1-1 TRBV29-1 CSVVDTGSPLGTEAFF
TRBJ2-3 TRBV10-1 CASSDPGLAGGLSTDTQYF
TRBJ1-2 TRBV14 CASSQELQGVGGYTF
TRBJ1-1 TRBV9 CASSVGDSRDNTEAFF
TRBJ2-2 TRBV27 CASSLSVVLGENTGELFF
TRBJ1-2 TRBV6-5 CASSYATGYYGYTF
TRBJ2-1 TRBV24-1 CATSDRRDGGNEQFF
TRBJ2-3 TRBV7-2 CASSLVAGYVDTQYF
TRBJ2-2 TRBV14 CASSRFSSGNTGELFF
TRBJ2-4 TRBV9 CASSPHLVGGRNIQYF
TRBJ1-4 TRBV7-9 CASSSPDRGEKLFF
TRBJ2-7 TRBV7-7 CASSLGPSAGTGSEQYF
TRBJ1-2 TRBV27 CASRGTATYGYTF
TRBJ1-4 TRBV7-9 CASSPWESEKLFF
TRBJ2-7 TRBV6-2/TRBV6-3 CASSKGQPGSYEQYF
TRBJ2-2 TRBV5-4 CASSLFGGHGELFF
TRBJ1-2 TRBV9 CASNADRGTDGYTF
TRBJ2-3 TRBV6-5 CASSYSNPERTDTQYF
TRBJ1-2 TRBV10-3 CAIEGQEYGYTF
TRBJ2-4 TRBV3-1/TRBV3-2 CASSPSAKNIQYF
TRBJ2-7 TRBV28 CASSLKRHRGFEQYF
TRBJ1-4 TRBV15 CATSGAGFDEKLFF
TRBJ2-3 TRBV7-2 CASSTPGQGALADTQYF
TRBJ2-5 TRBV7-2 CASSLARETQYF
TRBJ1-2 TRBV5-5 CASSFQGQGYGYTF
TRBJ1-2 TRBV25-1 CASSVFSGGGYTF
TRBJ1-1 TRBV7-9 CASSPQGPMNTEAFF
TRBJ2-7 TRBV7-9 CASRRDSGEQYF
TRBJ2-1 TRBV4-2 CASSQERQGYNEQFF
TRBJ2-1 TRBV5-1 CASSLWGSGGEQFF
TRBJ2-3 TRBV19 CASSIGPGLASDTQYF
TRBJ1-4 TRBV6-5 CASREDATNEKLFF
TRBJ2-5 TRBV27 CASSPKPRQFSMETQYF
TRBJ1-1 TRBV30 CAWSVGRINTEAFF
TRBJ1-1 TRBV5-1 CASSLLGGAVSEAFF
TRBJ1-3 TRBV19 CASSARTGAVGNTIYF
TRBJ2-1 TRBV27 CASSFLAGGRYNEQFF